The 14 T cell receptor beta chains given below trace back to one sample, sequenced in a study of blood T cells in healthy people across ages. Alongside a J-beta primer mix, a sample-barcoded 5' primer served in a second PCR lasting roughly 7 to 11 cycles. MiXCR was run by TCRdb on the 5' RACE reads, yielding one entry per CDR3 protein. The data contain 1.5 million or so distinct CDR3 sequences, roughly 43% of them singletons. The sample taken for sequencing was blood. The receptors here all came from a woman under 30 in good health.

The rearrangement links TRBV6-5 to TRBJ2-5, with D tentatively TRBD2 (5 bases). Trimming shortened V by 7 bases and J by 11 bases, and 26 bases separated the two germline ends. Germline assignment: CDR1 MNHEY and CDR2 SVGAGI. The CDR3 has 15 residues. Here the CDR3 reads CASIKLAGSRDEQYF. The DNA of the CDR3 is TGTGCCAGCATTAAATTGGCGGGTTCGCGCGATGAGCAGTACTTC.

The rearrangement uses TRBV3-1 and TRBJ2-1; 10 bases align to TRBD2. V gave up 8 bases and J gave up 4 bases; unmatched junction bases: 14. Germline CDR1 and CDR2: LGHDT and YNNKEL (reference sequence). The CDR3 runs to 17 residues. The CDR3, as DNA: TGTGCCAGCGGGTTCGTGAGTAGCGGGGGGCCTTACAATGAGCAGTTCTTC. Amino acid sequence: CASGFVSSGGPYNEQFF.

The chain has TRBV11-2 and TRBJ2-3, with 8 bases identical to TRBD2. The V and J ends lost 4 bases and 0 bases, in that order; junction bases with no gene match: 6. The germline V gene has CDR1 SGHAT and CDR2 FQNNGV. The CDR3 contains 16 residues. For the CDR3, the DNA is TGTGCCAGCAGCTATCTAGCGGGTTCTAGCACAGATACGCAGTATTTT. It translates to CASSYLAGSSTDTQYF.

CDR3 amino acids: CASSFQPHNEQFF. The CDR3 DNA follows: TGTGCCAGCAGTTTTCAGCCTCACAATGAGCAGTTCTTC. The chain combines TRBV2 with TRBJ2-1; D gene uncertain. V lost 5 bases to trimming and J lost 5 bases, with 10 bases between them. CDR1 SNHLY and CDR2 FYNNEI come from the germline V gene. The CDR3 length is 13 residues. The variable domain in full, with the rest retrieved from reference TRBV2 and TRBJ2-1, is EPEVTQTPSHQVTQMGQEVILRCVPISNHLYFYWYRQILGQKVEFLVSFYNNEISEKSEIFDDQFSVERPDGSNFTLKIRSTKLEDSAMYFCASSFQPHNEQFFGPGTRLTVL.

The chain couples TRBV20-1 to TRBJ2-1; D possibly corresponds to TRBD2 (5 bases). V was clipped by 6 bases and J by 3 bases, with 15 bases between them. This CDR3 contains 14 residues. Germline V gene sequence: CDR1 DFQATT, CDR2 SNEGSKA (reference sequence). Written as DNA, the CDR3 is TGCAGTGCCTCCCGGGGAGACAACTACAATGAGCAGTTCTTC. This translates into CSASRGDNYNEQFF.

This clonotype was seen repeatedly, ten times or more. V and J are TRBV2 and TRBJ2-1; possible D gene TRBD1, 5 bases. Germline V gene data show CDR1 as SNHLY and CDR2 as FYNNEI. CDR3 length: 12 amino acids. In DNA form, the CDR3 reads TGTGCGGTGACAGACCCCTACAATGAGCAGTTCTTC. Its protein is CAVTDPYNEQFF.

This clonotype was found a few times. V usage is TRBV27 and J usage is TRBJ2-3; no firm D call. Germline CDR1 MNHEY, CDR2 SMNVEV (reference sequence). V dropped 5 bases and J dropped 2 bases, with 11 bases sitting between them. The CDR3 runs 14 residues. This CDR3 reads CASSPYSLTDTQYF. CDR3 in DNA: TGTGCCAGCAGTCCCTACTCCCTCACAGATACGCAGTATTTT.

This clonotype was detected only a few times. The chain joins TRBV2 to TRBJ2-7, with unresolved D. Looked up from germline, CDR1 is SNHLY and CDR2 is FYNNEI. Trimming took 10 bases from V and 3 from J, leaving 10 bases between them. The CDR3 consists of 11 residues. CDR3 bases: TGTGCCATCCTAGAGAGCTACGAGCAGTACTTC. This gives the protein CAILESYEQYF.

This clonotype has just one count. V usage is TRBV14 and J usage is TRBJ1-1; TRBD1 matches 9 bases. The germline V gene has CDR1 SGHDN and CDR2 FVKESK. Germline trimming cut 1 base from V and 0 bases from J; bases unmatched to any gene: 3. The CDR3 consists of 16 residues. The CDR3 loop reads CASSQVGTGLNTEAFF. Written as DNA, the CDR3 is TGTGCCAGCAGCCAAGTTGGGACAGGGCTGAACACTGAAGCTTTCTTT. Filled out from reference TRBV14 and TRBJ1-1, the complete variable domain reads EAGVTQFPSHSVIEKGQTVTLRCDPISGHDNLYWYRRVMGKEIKFLLHFVKESKQDESGMPNNRFLAERTGGTYSTLKVQPAELEDSGVYFCASSQVGTGLNTEAFFGQGTRLTVV.

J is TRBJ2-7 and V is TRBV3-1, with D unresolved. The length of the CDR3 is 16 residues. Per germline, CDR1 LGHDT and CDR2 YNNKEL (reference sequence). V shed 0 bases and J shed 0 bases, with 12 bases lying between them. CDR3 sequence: CASSQDLVSSSYEQYF. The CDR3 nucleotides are TGTGCCAGCAGCCAAGACCTGGTTTCAAGCTCCTACGAGCAGTACTTC.

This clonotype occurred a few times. CDR3 DNA: TGTGCCAGCAGTTTCCCCGGGACGAACAATCAGCCCCAGCATTTT. It is translated as CASSFPGTNNQPQHF. The V call is TRBV28, the J call TRBJ1-5; a weak D match, TRBD1 (5 bases). Germline CDR1 is MDHEN and CDR2 is SYDVKM. CDR3 length: 15 residues. With 3 bases removed from V and 3 bases from J, the gap between germline ends came to 12 bases.

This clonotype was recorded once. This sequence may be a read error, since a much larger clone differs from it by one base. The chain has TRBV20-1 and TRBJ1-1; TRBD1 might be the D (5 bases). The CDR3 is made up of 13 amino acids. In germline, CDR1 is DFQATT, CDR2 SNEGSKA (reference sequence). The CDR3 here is CSGGANKNAEAFF. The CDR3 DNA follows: TGCAGCGGAGGGGCCAATAAGAACGCTGAAGCTTTCTTT.

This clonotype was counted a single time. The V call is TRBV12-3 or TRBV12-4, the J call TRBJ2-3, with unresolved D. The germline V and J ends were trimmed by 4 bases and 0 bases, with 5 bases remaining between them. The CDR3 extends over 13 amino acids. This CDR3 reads CASSCDSTDTQYF. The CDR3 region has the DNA TGTGCCAGCAGTTGCGATAGCACAGATACGCAGTATTTT.

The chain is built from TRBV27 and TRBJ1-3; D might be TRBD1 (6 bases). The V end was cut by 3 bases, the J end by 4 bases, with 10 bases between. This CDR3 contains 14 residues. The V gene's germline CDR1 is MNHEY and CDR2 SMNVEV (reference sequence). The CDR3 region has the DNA TGTGCCAGCAGTTTGGGGGCCGGAGGAAACACCATATATTTT. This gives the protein CASSLGAGGNTIYF.